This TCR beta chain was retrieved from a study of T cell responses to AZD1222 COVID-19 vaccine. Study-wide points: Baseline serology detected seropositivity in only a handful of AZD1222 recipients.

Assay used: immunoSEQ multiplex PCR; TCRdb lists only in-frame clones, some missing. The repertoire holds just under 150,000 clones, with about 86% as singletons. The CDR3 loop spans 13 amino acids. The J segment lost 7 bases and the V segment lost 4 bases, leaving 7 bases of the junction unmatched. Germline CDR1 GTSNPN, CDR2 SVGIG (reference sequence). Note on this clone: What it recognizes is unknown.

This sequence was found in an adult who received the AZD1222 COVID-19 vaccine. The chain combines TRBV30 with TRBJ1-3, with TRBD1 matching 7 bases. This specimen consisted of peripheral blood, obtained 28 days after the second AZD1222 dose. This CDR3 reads CAWNRGHGNTIYF. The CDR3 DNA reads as TGTGCCTGGAATAGGGGGCATGGTAACACCATATATTTT. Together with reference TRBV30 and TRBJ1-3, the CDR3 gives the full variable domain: SQTIHQWPATLVQPVGSPLSLECTVEGTSNPNLYWYRQAAGRGLQLLFYSVGIGQISSEVPQNLSASRPQDRQFILSSKKLLLSDSGFYLCAWNRGHGNTIYFGEGSWLTVV.